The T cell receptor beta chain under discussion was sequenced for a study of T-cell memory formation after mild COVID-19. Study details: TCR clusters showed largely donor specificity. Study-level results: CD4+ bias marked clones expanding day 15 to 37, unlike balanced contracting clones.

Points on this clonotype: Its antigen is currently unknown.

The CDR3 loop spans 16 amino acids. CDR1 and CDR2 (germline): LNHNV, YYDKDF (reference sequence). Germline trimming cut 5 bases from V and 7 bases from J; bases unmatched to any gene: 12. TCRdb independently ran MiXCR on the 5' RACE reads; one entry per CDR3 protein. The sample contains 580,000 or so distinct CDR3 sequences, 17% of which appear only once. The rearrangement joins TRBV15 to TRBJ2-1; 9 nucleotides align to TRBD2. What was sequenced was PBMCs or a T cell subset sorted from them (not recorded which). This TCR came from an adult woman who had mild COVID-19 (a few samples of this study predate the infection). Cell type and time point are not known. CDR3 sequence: CATSGSGTSFLNEQFF. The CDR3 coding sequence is TGTGCCACCAGCGGGTCCGGGACTAGCTTTTTGAATGAGCAGTTCTTC.